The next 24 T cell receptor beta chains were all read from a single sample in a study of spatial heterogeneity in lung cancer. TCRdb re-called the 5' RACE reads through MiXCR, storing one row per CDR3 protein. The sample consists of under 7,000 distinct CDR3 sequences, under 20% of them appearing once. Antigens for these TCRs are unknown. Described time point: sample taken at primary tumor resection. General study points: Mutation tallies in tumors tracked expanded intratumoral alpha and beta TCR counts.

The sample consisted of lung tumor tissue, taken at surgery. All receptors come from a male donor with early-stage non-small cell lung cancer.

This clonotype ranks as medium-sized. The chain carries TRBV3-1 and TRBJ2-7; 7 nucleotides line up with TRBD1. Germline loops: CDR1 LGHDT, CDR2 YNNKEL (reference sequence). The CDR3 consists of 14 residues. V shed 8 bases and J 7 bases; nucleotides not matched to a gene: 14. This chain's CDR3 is CASAQGEIAGEQYF. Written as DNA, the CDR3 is TGTGCCAGCGCCCAGGGGGAAATCGCAGGGGAGCAGTACTTC.

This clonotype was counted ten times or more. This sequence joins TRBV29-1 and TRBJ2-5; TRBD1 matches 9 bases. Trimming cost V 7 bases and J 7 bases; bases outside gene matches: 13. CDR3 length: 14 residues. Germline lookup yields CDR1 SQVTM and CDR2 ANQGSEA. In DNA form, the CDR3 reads TGCAGCGCTGACGGGACAGGGACTCGAGGGACCCAGTACTTC. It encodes CSADGTGTRGTQYF.

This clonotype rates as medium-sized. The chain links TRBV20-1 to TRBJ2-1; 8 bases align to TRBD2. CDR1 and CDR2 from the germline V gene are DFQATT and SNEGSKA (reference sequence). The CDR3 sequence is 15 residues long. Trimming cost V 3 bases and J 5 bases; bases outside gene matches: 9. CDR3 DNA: TGCAGTGCTAGTCACCCGGGAGGGGTTAACAATGAGCAGTTCTTC. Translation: CSASHPGGVNNEQFF.

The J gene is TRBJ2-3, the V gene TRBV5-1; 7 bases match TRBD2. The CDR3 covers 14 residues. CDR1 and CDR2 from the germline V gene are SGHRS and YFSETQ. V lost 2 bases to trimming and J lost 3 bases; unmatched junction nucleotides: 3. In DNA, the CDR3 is TGCGCCAGCAGCTTCGGGGGGAATACAGATACGCAGTATTTT. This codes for CASSFGGNTDTQYF.

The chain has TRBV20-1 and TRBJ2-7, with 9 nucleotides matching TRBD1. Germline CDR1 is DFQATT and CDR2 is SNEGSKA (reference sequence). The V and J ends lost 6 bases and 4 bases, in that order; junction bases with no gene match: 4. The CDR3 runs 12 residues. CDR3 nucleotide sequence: TGCAGTGCGGACAGGGGACCTTACGAGCAGTACTTC. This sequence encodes CSADRGPYEQYF.

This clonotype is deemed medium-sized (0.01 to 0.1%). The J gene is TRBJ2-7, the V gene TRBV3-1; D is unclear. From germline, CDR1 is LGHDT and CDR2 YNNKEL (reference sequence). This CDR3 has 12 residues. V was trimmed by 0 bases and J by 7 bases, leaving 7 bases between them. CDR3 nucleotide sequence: TGTGCCAGCAGCCAAGAACTGGGGGAGCAGTACTTC. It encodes CASSQELGEQYF.

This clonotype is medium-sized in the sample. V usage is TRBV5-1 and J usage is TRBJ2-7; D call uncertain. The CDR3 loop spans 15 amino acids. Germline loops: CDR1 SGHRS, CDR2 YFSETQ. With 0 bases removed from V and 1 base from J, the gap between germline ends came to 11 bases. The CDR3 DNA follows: TGCGCCAGCAGCTTGGGTATTCTCAGTTCCTACGAGCAGTACTTC. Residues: CASSLGILSSYEQYF.

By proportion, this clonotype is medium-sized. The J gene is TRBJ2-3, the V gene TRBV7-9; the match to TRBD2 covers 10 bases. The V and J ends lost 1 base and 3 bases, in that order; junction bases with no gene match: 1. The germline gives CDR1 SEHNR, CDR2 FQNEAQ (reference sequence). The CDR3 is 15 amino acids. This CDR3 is CASSLGSGRTDTQYF. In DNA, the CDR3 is TGTGCCAGCAGCTTAGGTAGCGGGAGGACAGATACGCAGTATTTT.

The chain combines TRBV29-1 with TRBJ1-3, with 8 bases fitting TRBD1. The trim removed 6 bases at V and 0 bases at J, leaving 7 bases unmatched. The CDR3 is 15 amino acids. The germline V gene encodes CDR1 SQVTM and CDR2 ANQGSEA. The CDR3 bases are TGCAGCGTACAGACAGGGGCGAACTCTGGAAACACCATATATTTT. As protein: CSVQTGANSGNTIYF.

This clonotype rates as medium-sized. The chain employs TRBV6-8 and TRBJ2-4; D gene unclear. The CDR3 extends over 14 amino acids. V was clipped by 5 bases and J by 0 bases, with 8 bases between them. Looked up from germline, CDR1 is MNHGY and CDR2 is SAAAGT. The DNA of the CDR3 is TGTGCCAGCAGTGGGCCGCCAGCCAAAAACATTCAGTACTTC. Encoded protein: CASSGPPAKNIQYF.

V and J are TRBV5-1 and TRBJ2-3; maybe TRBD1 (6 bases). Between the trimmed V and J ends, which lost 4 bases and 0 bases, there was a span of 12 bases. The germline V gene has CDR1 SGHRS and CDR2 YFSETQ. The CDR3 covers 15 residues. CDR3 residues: CASSVQGPSTDTQYF. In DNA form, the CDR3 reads TGCGCCAGCAGCGTACAGGGACCAAGCACAGATACGCAGTATTTT.

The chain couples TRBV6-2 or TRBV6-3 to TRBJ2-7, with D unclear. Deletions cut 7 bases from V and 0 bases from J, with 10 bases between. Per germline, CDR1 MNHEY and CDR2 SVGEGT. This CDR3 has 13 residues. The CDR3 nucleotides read TGTGCCAGCATTACAACGAGCTCCTACGAGCAGTACTTC. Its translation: CASITTSSYEQYF.

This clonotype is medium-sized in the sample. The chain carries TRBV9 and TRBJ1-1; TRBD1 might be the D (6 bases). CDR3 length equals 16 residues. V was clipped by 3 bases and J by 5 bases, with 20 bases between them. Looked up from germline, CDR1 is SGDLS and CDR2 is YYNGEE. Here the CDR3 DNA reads TGTGCCAGCAGCGCCCACGTCGACAGGTCGACGACTGAAGCTTTCTTT. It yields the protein CASSAHVDRSTTEAFF.

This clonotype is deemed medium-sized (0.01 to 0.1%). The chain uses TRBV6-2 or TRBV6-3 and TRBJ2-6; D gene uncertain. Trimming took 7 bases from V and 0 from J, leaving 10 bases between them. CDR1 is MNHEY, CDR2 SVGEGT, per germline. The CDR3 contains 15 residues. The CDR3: CASTDTGSGANVLTF. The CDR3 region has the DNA TGTGCCAGCACCGACACGGGCTCTGGGGCCAACGTCCTGACTTTC.

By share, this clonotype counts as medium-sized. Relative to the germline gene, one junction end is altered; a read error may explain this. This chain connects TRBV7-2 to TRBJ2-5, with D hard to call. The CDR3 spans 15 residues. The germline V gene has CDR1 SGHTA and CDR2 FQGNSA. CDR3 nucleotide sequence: TGTGCCAGCAGCTTAGTGGATAGGAGTCAAGACACCCAGTACTTC. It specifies CASSLVDRSQDTQYF.

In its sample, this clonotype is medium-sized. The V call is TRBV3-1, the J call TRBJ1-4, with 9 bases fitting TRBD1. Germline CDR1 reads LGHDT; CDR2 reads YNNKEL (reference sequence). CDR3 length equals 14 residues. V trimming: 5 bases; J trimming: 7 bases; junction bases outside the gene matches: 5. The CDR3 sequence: CASSTRTGAEKLFF. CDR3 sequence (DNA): TGTGCCAGCAGCACCCGGACAGGGGCTGAAAAACTGTTTTTT.

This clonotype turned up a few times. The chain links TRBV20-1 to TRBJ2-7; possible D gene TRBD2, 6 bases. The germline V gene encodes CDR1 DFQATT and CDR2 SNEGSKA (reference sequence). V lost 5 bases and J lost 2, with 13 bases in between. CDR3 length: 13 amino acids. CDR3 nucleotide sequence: TGCAGTGCTCCTGGGACTGCCACCTACGAGCAGTACTTC. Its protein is CSAPGTATYEQYF.

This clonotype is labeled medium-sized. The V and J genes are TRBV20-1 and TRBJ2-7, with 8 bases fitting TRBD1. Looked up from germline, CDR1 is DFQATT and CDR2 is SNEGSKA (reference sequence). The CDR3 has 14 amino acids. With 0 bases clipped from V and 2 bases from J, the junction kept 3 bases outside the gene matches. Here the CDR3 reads CSAREGTGAYEQYF. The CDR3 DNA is TGCAGTGCTAGAGAAGGGACAGGAGCCTACGAGCAGTACTTC.

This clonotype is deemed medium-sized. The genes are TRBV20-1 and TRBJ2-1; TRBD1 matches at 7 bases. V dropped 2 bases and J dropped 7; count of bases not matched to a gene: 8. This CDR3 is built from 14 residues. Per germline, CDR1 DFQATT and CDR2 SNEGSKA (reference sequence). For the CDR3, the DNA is TGCAGTGCTAGAAAAGGGACAGACGTTAATGAGCAGTTCTTC. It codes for CSARKGTDVNEQFF.

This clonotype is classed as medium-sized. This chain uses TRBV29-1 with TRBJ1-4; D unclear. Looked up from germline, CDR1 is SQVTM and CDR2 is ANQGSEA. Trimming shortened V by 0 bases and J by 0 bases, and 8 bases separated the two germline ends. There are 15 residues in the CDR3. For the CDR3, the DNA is TGCAGCGTTGAAGACGTGGATGCAACTAATGAAAAACTGTTTTTT. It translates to CSVEDVDATNEKLFF.

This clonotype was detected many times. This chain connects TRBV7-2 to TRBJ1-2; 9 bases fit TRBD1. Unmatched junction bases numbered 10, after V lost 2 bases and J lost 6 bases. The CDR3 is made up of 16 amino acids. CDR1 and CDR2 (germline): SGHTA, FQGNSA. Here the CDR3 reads CASSLYANRGRDGYTF. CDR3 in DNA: TGTGCCAGCAGCTTATACGCCAACAGGGGGCGGGATGGCTACACCTTC.

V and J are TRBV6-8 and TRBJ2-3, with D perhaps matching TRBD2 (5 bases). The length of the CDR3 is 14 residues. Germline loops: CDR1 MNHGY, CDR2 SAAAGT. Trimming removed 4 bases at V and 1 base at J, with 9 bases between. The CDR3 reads CASSSEACTDTQYF. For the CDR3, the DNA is TGTGCCAGCAGTTCGGAGGCGTGCACAGATACGCAGTATTTT.

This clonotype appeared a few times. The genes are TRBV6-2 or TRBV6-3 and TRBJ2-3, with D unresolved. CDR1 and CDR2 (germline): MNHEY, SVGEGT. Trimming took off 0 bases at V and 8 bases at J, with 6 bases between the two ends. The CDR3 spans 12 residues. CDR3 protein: CASSYSAGTQYF. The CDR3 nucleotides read TGTGCCAGCAGTTACTCAGCTGGTACGCAGTATTTT.

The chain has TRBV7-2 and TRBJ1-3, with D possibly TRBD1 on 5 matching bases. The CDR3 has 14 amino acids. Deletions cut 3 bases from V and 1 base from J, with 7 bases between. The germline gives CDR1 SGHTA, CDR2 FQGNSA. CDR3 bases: TGTACCAGCAGCTTTGGGGGATCTGGAAACACCATATATTTT. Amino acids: CTSSFGGSGNTIYF.